This TCR beta chain was profiled in a study of cytomegalovirus exposure and HLA in healthy donors. Primers: 60 Vbeta forward and 13 Jbeta reverse. The table came from immunoSEQ multiplex PCR; TCRdb's copy has only in-frame clones and leaves some out. The sample consists of 140,000 to 150,000 clones, about 80% of them appearing once. The CDR3 consists of 12 residues. V dropped 6 bases and J dropped 5; count of bases not matched to a gene: 5. Germline-derived CDR1 and CDR2 are SGHRS and YFSETQ. For this clone: Its cognate antigen is unknown.

The study's findings and limits: CMV serostatus alone was available as immune exposure information. Researchers left out some V segments, among them TRBV6-2 and TRBV6-3, as indistinguishable.

The sequenced sample was PBMCs. This chain uses TRBV5-1 with TRBJ2-7, with TRBD2 matching 7 bases. The source is a man in his forties or fifties in good health and CMV-seropositive. CDR3 in amino acids: CASTSGIDEQYF. CDR3 sequence (DNA): TGCGCCAGCACAAGCGGGATCGACGAGCAGTACTTC. Using reference TRBV5-1 and TRBJ2-7 for the parts outside the CDR3, the full variable domain is KAGVTQTPRYLIKTRGQQVTLSCSPISGHRSVSWYQQTPGQGLQFLFEYFSETQRNKGNFPGRFSGRQFSNSRSEMNVSTLELGDSALYLCASTSGIDEQYFGPGTRLTVT.